These 11 T cell receptor beta chains share one sample of origin, sequenced in a study of PD-1 blockade in classical Hodgkin lymphoma (dated by TCRdb to 2019 to 2021). Library creation used the immunoSEQ multiplex PCR assay. This immuneACCESS table, as held by TCRdb, lists in-frame sequences with V and J called but not all clones. Of the missing ones, under half trace to an unresolved V gene in checked studies; the others have no known cause. Within this sample are 100,000 or so clones, with approximately 90% of them counted one time only. The biggest ten clones account for around 19% of the sample. The time point tag for this specimen amounts to: cycle 4 day 1 (C4D1), after less than 7 weeks of nivolumab. Relapse after autologous stem cell transplantation had occurred in all trial patients, and cohorts A, B and C were distinguished by prior brentuximab vedotin exposure. Sequencing was performed on peripheral blood mononuclear cells (PBMCs), taken before the fourth cycle of nivolumab. All receptors come from a human donor with classical Hodgkin lymphoma.

This sequence joins TRBV20-1 and TRBJ2-7; no reliable D call. Looked up from germline, CDR1 is DFQATT and CDR2 is SNEGSKA (reference sequence). V was shortened by 3 bases and J by 3 bases, with 6 bases between the two germline ends. CDR3 length: 11 amino acids. The CDR3 region has the DNA TGCAGTGCTAGGACGAACTACGAGCAGTACTTC. Encoded protein: CSARTNYEQYF.

V and J are TRBV7-2 and TRBJ2-7; TRBD2 is a possible D gene (5 bases). The CDR3 covers 14 residues. Germline V gene lookup returns CDR1 SGHTA and CDR2 FQGNSA. Trimming removed 2 bases at V and 2 bases at J, with 10 bases between. In nucleotides, the CDR3 is TGTGCCAGCAGCTTATCACCCGGGACCTACGAGCAGTACTTC. As protein: CASSLSPGTYEQYF.

The V and J genes are TRBV6-1 and TRBJ1-5; 7 bases are shared with TRBD1. The CDR3 has 17 residues. J lost 0 bases, V lost 0 bases, and 5 bases had no gene match. CDR1 and CDR2 (germline): MNHNS, SASEGT. This CDR3 is CASSEAVRGYSNQPQHF. For the CDR3, the DNA is TGTGCCAGCAGTGAAGCAGTCAGGGGGTATAGCAATCAGCCCCAGCATTTT.

Details on this clone: The same CDR3 also results from other DNA sequences found in this sample. The V gene is TRBV11-2, the J gene TRBJ1-5; weak D call: TRBD1 (5 bases). Germline assignment: CDR1 SGHAT and CDR2 FQNNGV. The CDR3 runs 13 residues. Trimming stripped 2 bases from V and 5 bases from J, with 7 bases between. The DNA for the CDR3 is TGTGCCAGCAGCTTATCAGGGTATCAGCCCCAGCATTTT. Protein sequence: CASSLSGYQPQHF. Together with reference TRBV11-2 and TRBJ1-5, the CDR3 gives the full variable domain: EAGVAQSPRYKIIEKRQSVAFWCNPISGHATLYWYQQILGQGPKLLIQFQNNGVVDDSQLPKDRFSAERLKGVDSTLKIQPAKLEDSAVYLCASSLSGYQPQHFGDGTRLSIL.

The V gene is TRBV30, the J gene TRBJ1-2; 11 nucleotides line up with TRBD1. The germline gives CDR1 GTSNPN, CDR2 SVGIG (reference sequence). Trimming removed 4 bases from V and 0 bases from J; junction bases left unmatched: 4. The CDR3 consists of 15 residues. DNA for the CDR3: TGTGCCTGGAAAGGGACAGGGGGGCCTAACTATGGCTACACCTTC. It translates to CAWKGTGGPNYGYTF.

V gene TRBV7-6 combines with J gene TRBJ2-1; 10 nucleotides line up with TRBD2. In germline, CDR1 is SGHVS, CDR2 FNYEAQ. The CDR3 has 20 amino acids. J lost 6 bases, V lost 5 bases, and 22 bases had no gene match. The DNA for the CDR3 is TGTGCCAGCAGCCCACAAACCGGGACTAGCGTCAATGAGAATGGCAATGAGCAGTTCTTC. As protein: CASSPQTGTSVNENGNEQFF.

The chain joins TRBV6-1 to TRBJ2-7; no clear D. The germline gives CDR1 MNHNS, CDR2 SASEGT. Trimming removed 0 bases from V and 2 bases from J, with 11 bases in between. CDR3 length: 15 residues. The CDR3 coding sequence is TGTGCCAGCAGTGAAGCGCGGATAAGTCCCTACGAGCAGTACTTC. It codes for CASSEARISPYEQYF.

The chain joins TRBV12-5 to TRBJ2-6; D remains ambiguous. The CDR3 loop spans 14 amino acids. Trimming left V 4 bases short and J 0 bases short, with 4 bases between. The germline V gene has CDR1 LGHNT and CDR2 FRNRAP. CDR3 in amino acids: CASGSDSGANVLTF. CDR3 sequence (DNA): TGTGCTAGTGGTTCGGACTCTGGGGCCAACGTCCTGACTTTC.

The chain links TRBV30 to TRBJ2-5, with no clear D. V lost 2 bases and J lost 1, with 14 bases in between. The germline V gene encodes CDR1 GTSNPN and CDR2 SVGIG (reference sequence). The CDR3 length is 15 residues. CDR3 amino acids: CAWSTNGLSQETQYF. The CDR3 nucleotides are TGTGCCTGGAGTACTAACGGGCTGAGCCAAGAGACCCAGTACTTC.

V gene TRBV19 combines with J gene TRBJ2-7; 7 bases map to TRBD1. Germline loops: CDR1 LNHDA, CDR2 SQIVND (reference sequence). V lost 3 bases to trimming and J lost 0 bases; unmatched junction nucleotides: 5. The CDR3 totals 15 residues. The CDR3 bases are TGTGCCAGTAGTATGTGGGACAGCACCTCCTACGAGCAGTACTTC. Amino acids: CASSMWDSTSYEQYF.

CDR3 in amino acids: CASSLKGYTEAFF. DNA for the CDR3: TGTGCCAGCAGTTTGAAGGGTTACACTGAAGCTTTCTTT. The chain links TRBV27 to TRBJ1-1; the D is unclear. Trimming took 3 bases from V and 3 from J, leaving 8 bases between them. The germline gives CDR1 MNHEY, CDR2 SMNVEV (reference sequence). This CDR3 has 13 amino acids.